This T cell receptor beta chain was sequenced in a study of cytomegalovirus exposure and HLA in healthy donors. PCR used 60 Vbeta primers and 13 Jbeta primers. Method: immunoSEQ multiplex PCR; TCRdb's copy keeps in-frame clones and lacks some. Of about 180,000 clones in the sample, 76% were seen once. Germline CDR1 and CDR2: SGHDN and FVKESK. Trimming shortened V by 2 bases and J by 3 bases, and 12 bases separated the two germline ends. The CDR3 totals 15 residues. Sequencing was performed on PBMCs. This sequence joins TRBV14 and TRBJ2-3, with D tentatively TRBD1 (5 bases). The clonotype originates from a woman in her twenties or thirties in good health and CMV-seropositive. CDR3 region: CASSQWQGATDTQYF. CDR3 in DNA: TGTGCCAGCAGCCAATGGCAGGGTGCGACAGATACGCAGTATTTT.